This T cell receptor (beta chain) is from a study of neurological immune-mediated disorders (dated by TCRdb to between 2019 and 2020). Background for the entire study: Of the approximately 34 multiple sclerosis patients, approximately 31 had relapsing-remitting MS and 3 had secondary progressive MS. The approximately 100 TCR-beta libraries included longitudinal samples, technical triplicates and paired sorted CD4+ and CD8+ T-cell subsets alongside PBMC samples. The cohort included about 70 subjects: approximately 15 with HAM/TSP, about 35 with multiple sclerosis, and roughly 20 healthy controls. Using UMI-based sequencing, the study compared peripheral blood TCR-beta repertoires from patients with HTLV-I-associated myelopathy (HAM/TSP), patients with multiple sclerosis, and healthy controls. Results and caveats for the whole study, not just this receptor: The MS cluster showed no association with clinical or MRI features, and the authors stated that larger cohorts are needed. No identical CDR3 amino acid sequences were shared among expanded clones across subjects, suggesting private TCR-beta repertoires in all groups. TCR clonal expansion was highest in HAM/TSP patients and lowest in MS patients, with MS patients falling below even healthy controls. In phylogenetic analysis, the repertoires of 18 of 34 MS patients grouped into a cluster of related CDR3 sequences, which suggests a possible signature at the repertoire level.

Unsorted PBMC libraries were generated from 2 million PBMCs stored in RNAlater at -80 °C until RNA extraction. The multiple sclerosis patients were enrolled in a US clinical protocol that used magnetic resonance imaging to evaluate disease progression. PBMCs were separated from peripheral blood using Ficoll-Hypaque density gradient centrifugation and then cryopreserved in liquid nitrogen. This clonotype was counted a few times. It has no known antigen specificity. Base qualities are not at hand, and no much larger clone is one base apart. From the cysteine up to the phenylalanine, the CDR3 has a length of 15 residues. Only the CDR3 portion is preserved as DNA: 45 bases, with reading frame beginning at the first base. V loses 4 bases, J loses 0 bases, and the germline ends lie 7 bases apart. The germline V gene specifies KGHSH as CDR1 and LQKENI as CDR2. To synthesize cDNA, template-switch 5'RACE was performed with a primer carrying a 10-nucleotide random unique molecular identifier so that each TCR transcript was tagged. Each sequencing run produced over 160 million TCR-beta sequences covering 15-18 subjects. The RNeasy kit was used to extract total RNA. The KAPA Real-time Library Amplification kit was used to amplify TCR-beta VDJ regions with primers targeting the TCR constant region and the 5'RACE anchor. Sample indexes and Illumina adaptors were added in a first PCR, and a second PCR then increased library yield. After Ampure bead purification, the TCR product of roughly 650 bp was size-selected on a 2% E-gel SizeSelection system. Library quality was checked on a Bioanalyzer, concentration was measured with Qubit, and libraries were quantified with the Kapa Library Quantification kit before pooling. An Illumina HiSeq 2500 sequenced the libraries paired-end 2 x 150 bp. To increase sequence diversity, about 25-31% phiX was spiked into each library pool. The study's own analysis went as follows. The UMI-based MiGEC pipeline processed quality-filtered reads and removed over 75% of raw TCR sequences during error correction. VDJ genes were aligned to IMGT germline references, and each clonotype was defined by a unique CDR3 amino acid sequence together with V-J genes. Clonal expansion, Shannon diversity and CDR3 relatedness (CalcPairwiseDistances, ClusterSamples) were evaluated with VDJtools, and phylogenetic trees were built with CLCbio workbench. Expanded clones were defined as having at least 8 unique UMIs, based on coefficient-of-variation modelling across technical triplicates. TCRdb reprocessing: public reads trimmed at Q25 with fastp, clones called with MiXCR, in-frame beta chains kept. Identical CDR3 proteins give one entry, which carries the most common genes and DNA. Clone size and V and J calls follow TCRdb, not the original study. This sample lists some 46,000 distinct CDR3 sequences; around 4.5% were detected once. Of the sample, around 5.7% is held by the ten largest clones.

Material for sequencing was PBMCs. This receptor chain uses TRBV18 and TRBJ2-6; a tentative D call is TRBD2 (6 bases match). This clonotype originated in a woman aged 55-69 years with multiple sclerosis. The nucleotide sequence is given as TGTGCCAGCTCACACGGGGGCTCTGGGGCCAACGTCCTGACTTTC. It codes for CASSHGGSGANVLTF. Reference TRBV18 and TRBJ2-6 genes cover what lies past the CDR3, so the full variable domain is NAGVMQNPRHLVRRRGQEARLRCSPMKGHSHVYWYRQLPEEGLKFMVYLQKENIIDESGMPKERFSAEFPKEGPSILRIQQVVRGDSAAYFCASSHGGSGANVLTFGAGSRLTVL.